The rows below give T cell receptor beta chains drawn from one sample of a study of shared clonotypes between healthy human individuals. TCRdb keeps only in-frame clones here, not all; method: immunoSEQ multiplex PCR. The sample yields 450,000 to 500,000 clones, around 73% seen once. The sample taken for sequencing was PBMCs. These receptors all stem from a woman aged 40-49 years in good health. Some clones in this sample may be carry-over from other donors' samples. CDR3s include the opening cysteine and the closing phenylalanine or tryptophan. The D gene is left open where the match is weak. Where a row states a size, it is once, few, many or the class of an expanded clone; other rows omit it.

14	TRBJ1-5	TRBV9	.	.	CASSPQLSNQPQHF	TGTGCCAGCAGCCCCCAGTTAAGCAATCAGCCCCAGCATTTT
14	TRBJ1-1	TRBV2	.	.	CASSAGTPNTEAFF	TGTGCCAGCAGCGCCGGGACTCCGAACACTGAAGCTTTCTTT
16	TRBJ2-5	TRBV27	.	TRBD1	CASRPDRGRYQETQYF	TGTGCCAGCAGACCTGACAGGGGCCGGTACCAAGAGACCCAGTACTTC
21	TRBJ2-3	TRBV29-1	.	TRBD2	CSVVKVFSSGRKTTSTDTQYF	TGCAGCGTTGTGAAAGTGTTTAGTAGCGGGAGGAAAACGACTAGCACAGATACGCAGTATTTT
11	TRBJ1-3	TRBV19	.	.	CAASPGNTIYF	TGTGCCGCCTCACCCGGAAACACCATATATTTT
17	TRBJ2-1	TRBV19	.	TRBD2	CASSIRLAGGPRNEQFF	TGTGCCAGTAGTATTAGGCTAGCGGGAGGGCCACGCAATGAGCAGTTCTTC
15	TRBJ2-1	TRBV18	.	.	CASSPERGSYNEQFF	TGTGCCAGCTCACCGGAGAGGGGTTCCTACAATGAGCAGTTCTTC
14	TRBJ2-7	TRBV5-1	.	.	CASCPISGNYEQYF	TGCGCCAGCTGCCCCATCTCCGGTAACTACGAGCAGTACTTC
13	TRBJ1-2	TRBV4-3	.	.	CASSHDSLYGYTF	TGCGCCAGCAGCCACGATTCTCTGTATGGCTACACCTTC
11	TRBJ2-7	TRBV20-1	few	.	CSADTGREQYF	TGCAGTGCTGATACAGGGCGCGAGCAGTACTTC
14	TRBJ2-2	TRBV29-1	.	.	CSVGVAVPPGELFF	TGCAGCGTTGGTGTAGCGGTTCCGCCCGGGGAGCTGTTTTTT
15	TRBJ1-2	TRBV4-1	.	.	CASSQDFGGAYGYTF	TGCGCCAGCAGCCAAGATTTTGGGGGGGCCTATGGCTACACCTTC
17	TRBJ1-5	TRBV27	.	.	CASSWGAVGENNQPQHF	TGTGCCAGCAGTTGGGGAGCCGTTGGGGAGAACAATCAGCCCCAGCATTTT
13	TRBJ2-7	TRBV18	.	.	CASSPGRNYEQYF	TGTGCCAGCTCACCGGGACGGAATTACGAGCAGTACTTC
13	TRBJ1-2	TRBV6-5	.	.	CASSYGVGYGYTF	TGTGCCAGCAGTTACGGGGTGGGCTATGGCTACACCTTC
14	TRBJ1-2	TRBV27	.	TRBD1	CASRPKRDSYGYTF	TGTGCCAGTCGTCCGAAACGGGACAGCTATGGCTACACCTTC
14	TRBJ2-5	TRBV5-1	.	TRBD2	CASSLTSGSETQYF	TGCGCCAGCAGCTTAACTAGCGGGAGTGAGACCCAGTACTTC
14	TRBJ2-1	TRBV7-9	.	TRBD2	CASSRTSGSSEQFF	TGTGCCAGCAGCAGGACTAGCGGGAGTAGTGAGCAGTTCTTC
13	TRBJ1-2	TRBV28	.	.	CASSQGQLYGYTF	TGTGCCAGCAGCCAGGGACAACTCTATGGCTACACCTTC
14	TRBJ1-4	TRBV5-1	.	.	CASSLAATNEKLFF	TGCGCCAGCAGCTTAGCAGCAACTAATGAAAAACTGTTTTTT
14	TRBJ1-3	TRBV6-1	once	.	CASSEIPDGNTIYF	TGTGCCAGCAGTGAAATCCCTGACGGAAACACCATATATTTT
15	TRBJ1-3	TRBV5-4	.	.	CASSSTGGPGNTIYF	TGTGCCAGCAGCTCGACCGGGGGCCCTGGAAACACCATATATTTT
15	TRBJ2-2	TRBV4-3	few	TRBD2	CASSPGLAASGELFF	TGCGCCAGCAGCCCCGGACTAGCAGCTAGCGGGGAGCTGTTTTTT
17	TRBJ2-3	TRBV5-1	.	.	CASSRRDSSLGTDTQYF	TGCGCCAGCAGCCGCCGGGACTCATCCCTCGGCACAGATACGCAGTATTTT
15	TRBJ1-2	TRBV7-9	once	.	CASSKAGGPPDSYTF	TGTGCCAGCAGCAAAGCAGGAGGGCCCCCCGATAGCTACACCTTC
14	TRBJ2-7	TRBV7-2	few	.	CASSPLGLPTEQYF	TGTGCCAGCAGCCCCCTGGGTTTACCGACCGAGCAGTACTTC
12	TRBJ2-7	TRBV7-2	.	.	CASSLTGGEQYF	TGTGCCAGCAGCTTGACCGGAGGGGAGCAGTACTTC
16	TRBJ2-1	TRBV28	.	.	CASSLDAGGIYNEQFF	TGTGCCAGCAGTTTGGATGCTGGCGGGATCTACAATGAGCAGTTCTTC
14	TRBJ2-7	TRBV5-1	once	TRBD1	CASTSGQGDYEQYF	TGCGCCAGCACCTCGGGACAGGGTGACTACGAGCAGTACTTC
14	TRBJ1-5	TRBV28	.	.	CASNPTIGNQPQHF	TGTGCCAGCAATCCCACCATAGGCAATCAGCCCCAGCATTTT
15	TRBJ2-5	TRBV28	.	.	CASSKAAWRQETQYF	TGTGCCAGCAGCAAAGCCGCCTGGCGGCAAGAGACCCAGTACTTC
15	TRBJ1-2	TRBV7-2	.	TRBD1	CASSPGTGLAYGYTF	TGTGCCAGCAGCCCGGGGACAGGGCTTGCGTATGGCTACACCTTC
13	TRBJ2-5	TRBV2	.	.	CASSDTSRETQYF	TGTGCCAGCAGTGATACTAGCCGAGAGACCCAGTACTTC
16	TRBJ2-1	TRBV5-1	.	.	CASSFLAGPRSGEQFF	TGCGCCAGCAGCTTTTTGGCGGGACCCCGATCCGGAGAGCAGTTCTTC
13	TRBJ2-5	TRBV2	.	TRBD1	CASSEQGEETQYF	TGTGCCAGCAGTGAACAGGGGGAAGAGACCCAGTACTTC
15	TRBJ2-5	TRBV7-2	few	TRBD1	CASSLPTGSGETQYF	TGTGCCAGCAGCTTACCGACAGGGTCGGGAGAGACCCAGTACTTC
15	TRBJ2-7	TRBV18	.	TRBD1	CASSPATTGIYEQYF	TGTGCCAGCTCACCAGCGACGACAGGGATCTACGAGCAGTACTTC
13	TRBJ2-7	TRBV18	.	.	CASSPRGGSEQYF	TGTGCCAGCTCACCACGGGGCGGGTCCGAGCAGTACTTC
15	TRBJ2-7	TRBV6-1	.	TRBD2	CASREGLAGAYEQYF	TGTGCCAGCAGGGAAGGACTAGCGGGAGCTTACGAGCAGTACTTC
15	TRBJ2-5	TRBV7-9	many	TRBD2	CASSWELAGGETQYF	TGTGCCAGCAGCTGGGAACTAGCGGGAGGTGAGACCCAGTACTTC
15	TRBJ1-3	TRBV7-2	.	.	CASSSTQGPGNTIYF	TGTGCCAGCAGCTCCACCCAGGGCCCCGGAAACACCATATATTTT